This note documents a single T cell receptor (beta chain) sequence. Antigen unknown. Sequenced by immunoSEQ multiplex PCR; TCRdb stores in-frame clones only, minus some. Of about 55,000 clones listed, around nine tenths were seen once; the top ten hold just under 4%. Trimming shortened V by 0 bases and J by 2 bases, and 8 bases separated the two germline ends. This CDR3 has 15 residues. The germline V gene encodes CDR1 KGHDR and CDR2 SFDVKD. This sample is drawn from a study of T cell responses to AZD1222 COVID-19 vaccine. Study-wide background: Pooled in the analysis were second doses at about 4 or about 12 weeks. Study-wide results and limits: Repertoires were collected only later (after the peak T cell response had occurred). Only 5 or 6 people who got AZD1222 tested seropositive at baseline. Spike was spanned by vaccine-associated CD4 TCRs, with dominance at 160-218 and 743-854.

The sequence came from an adult in good health. Sequenced here: peripheral blood, sampled on day 0 of AZD1222 vaccination. The chain recombines TRBV24-1 with TRBJ2-3; D unclear. In DNA, the CDR3 is TGTGCCACCAGTGATTTGGGCAGCTTCACAGATACGCAGTATTTT. Translation: CATSDLGSFTDTQYF.